One and the same sample provided the 14 T cell receptor beta chains below, sequenced in a study of blood T cell repertoires in COVID-19. Libraries were prepared by immunoSEQ multiplex PCR; TCRdb keeps only in-frame clonotypes and omits some of them. The sample records roughly 100,000 clones, roughly 91% being singletons. Material for sequencing was peripheral blood. The receptors stem from a man aged 18 to 29 with COVID-19, enrolled during active disease.

The chain employs TRBV6-6 and TRBJ1-5; TRBD1 might be the D (5 bases). Germline V gene sequence: CDR1 MNHNY, CDR2 SVGAGI (reference sequence). V lost 7 bases, J lost 4 bases, and 14 bases lay in between. The CDR3 length is 14 residues. The CDR3 nucleotides read TGTGCCAGCAAGGCCAGGGTGCGGAATCAGCCCCAGCATTTT. Its translation is CASKARVRNQPQHF.

This clone was counted a single time. The gene calls are TRBV7-9 and TRBJ2-5; possibly TRBD1 for D (5 bases). Trimming shortened V by 5 bases and J by 5 bases, and 15 bases separated the two germline ends. The CDR3 is 14 residues long. The germline CDR1 and CDR2 sequences are SEHNR and FQNEAQ (reference sequence). The CDR3 region has the DNA TGTGCCAGCAGCCTCGACAGCCGCCGGGAGACCCAGTACTTC. This codes for CASSLDSRRETQYF.

The V and J genes are TRBV7-9 and TRBJ1-2; 7 bases align to TRBD1. Germline V lookup: CDR1 SEHNR, CDR2 FQNEAQ (reference sequence). This CDR3 contains 15 residues. The junction had 3 bases not matched to a gene; V was cut back by 0 bases and J by 2 bases. CDR3 nucleotide sequence: TGTGCCAGCAGCTTAGCAGGGGGCGCCAACTATGGCTACACCTTC. Translation gives CASSLAGGANYGYTF.

This chain joins TRBV11-2 and TRBJ1-5, with D perhaps matching TRBD1 (6 bases). Germline V gene sequence: CDR1 SGHAT, CDR2 FQNNGV. V was pared by 3 bases and J by 7 bases, with 10 bases between. The CDR3 spans 13 residues. CDR3 DNA: TGTGCCAGCAGCTTTGGGGGCCTGCAGCCCCAGCATTTT. Amino acids: CASSFGGLQPQHF.

This chain uses TRBV19 with TRBJ1-2; 9 bases are a match to TRBD1. The CDR3 is 16 residues long. V lost 5 bases and J lost 0; bases outside the gene matches: 7. Germline CDR1 LNHDA, CDR2 SQIVND (reference sequence). The DNA of the CDR3 is TGTGCCAGTAGTTTGCGGAACAGGGGGCCTAACTATGGCTACACCTTC. Protein product: CASSLRNRGPNYGYTF.

The chain links TRBV24-1 to TRBJ2-2, with D perhaps TRBD2 (5 bases). This CDR3 has 17 amino acids. Germline loops: CDR1 KGHDR, CDR2 SFDVKD. Trimming removed 3 bases at V and 4 bases at J, with 17 bases between. CDR3: CATSDPSRVRGTGELFF. Here the CDR3 DNA reads TGTGCCACCAGTGATCCGAGTCGGGTCCGGGGCACCGGGGAGCTGTTTTTT.

This sequence joins TRBV19 and TRBJ2-2; D call uncertain. CDR3 size: 17 residues. Germline V gene sequence: CDR1 LNHDA, CDR2 SQIVND (reference sequence). With 2 bases removed from V and 6 bases from J, the gap between germline ends came to 19 bases. DNA for the CDR3: TGTGCCAGTAGTATAAACAGCCTATTCCGAAAGCCCGGGGAGCTGTTTTTT. Its protein product is CASSINSLFRKPGELFF.

The chain recombines TRBV7-2 with TRBJ1-1; 10 bases fit TRBD1. CDR3 size: 13 residues. The ends lost 4 bases at V and 11 bases at J; junction bases unmatched: 7. Germline-derived CDR1 and CDR2 are SGHTA and FQGNSA. The CDR3 reads CASSSPGQGKAFF. CDR3 in DNA: TGTGCCAGCAGCTCACCGGGACAGGGGAAGGCTTTCTTT.

V and J are TRBV6-2 or TRBV6-3 and TRBJ2-1, with 9 bases that match TRBD2. V shed 2 bases and J 1 base; nucleotides not matched to a gene: 3. From germline, CDR1 is MNHEY and CDR2 SVGEGT. CDR3 length: 16 amino acids. CDR3 in amino acids: CASSYPTSGSYNEQFF. CDR3 coding DNA: TGTGCCAGCAGTTACCCGACTAGCGGTTCCTACAATGAGCAGTTCTTC.

This clone was counted between two and nine times. This rearrangement joins TRBV11-2 to TRBJ2-1; the match to TRBD2 covers 10 bases. The germline V gene has CDR1 SGHAT and CDR2 FQNNGV. The trim removed 2 bases at V and 9 bases at J, leaving 4 bases unmatched. CDR3 size: 14 residues. The CDR3 region is CASSLSGRAGEQFF. The CDR3 coding sequence is TGTGCCAGCAGCTTAAGCGGGAGGGCAGGTGAGCAGTTCTTC.

The genes are TRBV2 and TRBJ2-4, with D unclear. CDR3 size: 13 residues. The V gene's germline CDR1 is SNHLY and CDR2 FYNNEI. The ends were cut back, 10 bases at V and 5 bases at J, with 15 bases in the middle. The CDR3 DNA follows: TGTGCCACCCAATTCGGCGGTGAAAACATTCAGTACTTC. Translation gives CATQFGGENIQYF.

The rearrangement links TRBV5-6 to TRBJ2-7, with 13 bases aligning to TRBD2. The germline CDR1 and CDR2 sequences are SGHDT and YYEEEE. The CDR3 is made up of 17 amino acids. J was trimmed by 2 bases and V by 3 bases; bases with no gene match: 8. This CDR3 reads CASSSETGTSGTYEQYF. CDR3 DNA sequence: TGTGCCAGCAGCTCCGAAACCGGGACTAGCGGGACCTACGAGCAGTACTTC.

This chain joins TRBV5-1 and TRBJ1-2; TRBD1 matches at 11 bases. The CDR3 spans 14 residues. Germline-derived CDR1 and CDR2 are SGHRS and YFSETQ. Trimming removed 4 bases from V and 7 bases from J; junction bases left unmatched: 6. Written as DNA, the CDR3 is TGCGCCAGCAGCCCAGGACAGGGGGCTGCTGGCTACACCTTC. It encodes CASSPGQGAAGYTF.

This chain connects TRBV27 to TRBJ2-6; no clear D. V lost 3 bases to trimming and J lost 2 bases, with 2 bases between them. Germline V gives CDR1 MNHEY, CDR2 SMNVEV (reference sequence). The CDR3 runs to 13 residues. DNA of the CDR3: TGTGCCAGCAGTTTCACTGGGGCCAACGTCCTGACTTTC. Residues: CASSFTGANVLTF.